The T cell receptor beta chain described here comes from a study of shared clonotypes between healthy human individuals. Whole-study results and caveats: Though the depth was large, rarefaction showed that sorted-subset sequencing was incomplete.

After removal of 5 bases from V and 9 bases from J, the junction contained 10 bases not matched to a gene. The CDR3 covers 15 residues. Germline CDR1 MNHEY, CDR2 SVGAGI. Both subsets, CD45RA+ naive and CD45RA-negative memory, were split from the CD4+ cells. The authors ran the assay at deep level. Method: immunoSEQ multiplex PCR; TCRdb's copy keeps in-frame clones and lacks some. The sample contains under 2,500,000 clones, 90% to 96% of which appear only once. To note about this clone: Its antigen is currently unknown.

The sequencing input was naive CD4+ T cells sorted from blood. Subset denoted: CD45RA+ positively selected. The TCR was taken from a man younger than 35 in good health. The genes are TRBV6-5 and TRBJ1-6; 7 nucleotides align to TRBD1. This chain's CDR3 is CASSRSQGPFSPLHF. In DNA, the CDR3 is TGTGCCAGCAGTCGATCACAGGGGCCCTTTTCACCCCTCCACTTT.